One and the same sample provided the 3 T cell receptor beta chains below, sequenced in a study of OX40 agonist ivuxolimab in advanced cancers. Assay: immunoSEQ multiplex PCR; the TCRdb copy retains only in-frame clones and omits some. The sample has about 46,000 clones, 90% to 95% seen once. Source: CD4+ or CD8+ T cells sorted from blood, taken in a trial of the OX40 agonist ivuxolimab. These receptors all come from an adult with an advanced solid tumor such as melanoma, head and neck, liver or kidney cancer.

This chain connects TRBV2 to TRBJ1-5; the D gene is possibly TRBD1 (5 bases). The CDR3 has 15 residues. Trimming removed 1 base from V and 8 bases from J, with 15 bases in between. Germline assignment: CDR1 SNHLY and CDR2 FYNNEI. CDR3 nucleotide sequence: TGTGCCAGCAGTGAAGGGGGCACTCTCGTGGAGCCCCAGCATTTT. This codes for CASSEGGTLVEPQHF. The whole variable domain, remainder taken from reference TRBV2 and TRBJ1-5, is EPEVTQTPSHQVTQMGQEVILRCVPISNHLYFYWYRQILGQKVEFLVSFYNNEISEKSEIFDDQFSVERPDGSNFTLKIRSTKLEDSAMYFCASSEGGTLVEPQHFGDGTRLSIL.

The V and J genes are TRBV19 and TRBJ2-7; D gene uncertain. The CDR3 is 13 amino acids. The germline V gene has CDR1 LNHDA and CDR2 SQIVND (reference sequence). V gave up 2 bases and J gave up 3 bases, with 8 bases separating them. CDR3 nucleotide sequence: TGTGCCAGTAGTATAATTCCCCACTACGAGCAGTACTTC. It encodes CASSIIPHYEQYF.

This sequence joins TRBV30 and TRBJ1-3; D remains unclear. V was trimmed by 4 bases and J by 2 bases, leaving 12 bases between them. This CDR3 spans 14 amino acids. Germline loops: CDR1 GTSNPN, CDR2 SVGIG (reference sequence). CDR3 loop: CAWTDDWAGNTIYF. In nucleotides, the CDR3 is TGTGCCTGGACCGACGATTGGGCTGGAAACACCATATATTTT.